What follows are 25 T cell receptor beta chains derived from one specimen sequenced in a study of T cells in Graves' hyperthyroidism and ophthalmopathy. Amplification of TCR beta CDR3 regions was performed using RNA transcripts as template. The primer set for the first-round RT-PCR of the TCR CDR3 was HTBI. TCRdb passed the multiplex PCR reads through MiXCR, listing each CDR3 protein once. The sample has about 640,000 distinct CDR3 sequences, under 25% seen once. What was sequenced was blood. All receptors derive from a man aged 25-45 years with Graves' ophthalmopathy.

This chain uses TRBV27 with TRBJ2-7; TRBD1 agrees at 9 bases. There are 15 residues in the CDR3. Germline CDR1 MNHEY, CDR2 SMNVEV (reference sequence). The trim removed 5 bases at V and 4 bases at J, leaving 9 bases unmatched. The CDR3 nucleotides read TGTGCCAGCAGTCCTGCCAACAGGGGGCAATACGAGCAGTACTTC. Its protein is CASSPANRGQYEQYF.

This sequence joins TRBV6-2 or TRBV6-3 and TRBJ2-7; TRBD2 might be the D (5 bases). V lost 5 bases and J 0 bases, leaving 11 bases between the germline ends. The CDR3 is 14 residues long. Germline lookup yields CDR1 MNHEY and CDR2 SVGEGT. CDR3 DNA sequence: TGTGCCAGCAGTGCGGACTCAAGCTCCTACGAGCAGTACTTC. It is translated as CASSADSSSYEQYF.

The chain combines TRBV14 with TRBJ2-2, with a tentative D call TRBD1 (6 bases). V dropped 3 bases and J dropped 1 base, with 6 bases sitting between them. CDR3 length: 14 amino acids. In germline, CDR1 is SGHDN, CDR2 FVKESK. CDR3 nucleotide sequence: TGTGCCAGCAGCCAGACAGGGAACACCGGGGAGCTGTTTTTT. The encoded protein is CASSQTGNTGELFF.

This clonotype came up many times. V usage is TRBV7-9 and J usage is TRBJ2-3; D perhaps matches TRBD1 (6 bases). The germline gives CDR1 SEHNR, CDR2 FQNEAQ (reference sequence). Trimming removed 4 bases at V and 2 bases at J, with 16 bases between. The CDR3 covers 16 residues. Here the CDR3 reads CASSSTAGAFTDTQYF. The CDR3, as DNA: TGTGCCAGCAGCTCAACCGCAGGGGCCTTCACAGATACGCAGTATTTT.

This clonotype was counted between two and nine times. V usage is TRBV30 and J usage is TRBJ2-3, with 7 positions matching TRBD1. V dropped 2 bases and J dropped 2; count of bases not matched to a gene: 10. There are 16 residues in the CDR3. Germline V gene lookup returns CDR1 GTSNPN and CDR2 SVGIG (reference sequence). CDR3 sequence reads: CAWSSTGTAITDTQYF. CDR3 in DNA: TGTGCCTGGAGTTCCACCGGGACAGCGATCACAGATACGCAGTATTTT.

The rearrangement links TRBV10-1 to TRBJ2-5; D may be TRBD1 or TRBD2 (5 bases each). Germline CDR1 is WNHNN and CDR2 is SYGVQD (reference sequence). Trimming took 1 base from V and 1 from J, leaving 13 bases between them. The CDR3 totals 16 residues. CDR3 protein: CASSEFEGSLQETQYF. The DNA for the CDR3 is TGCGCCAGCAGTGAGTTTGAGGGGAGCCTCCAAGAGACCCAGTACTTC.

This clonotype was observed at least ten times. The DNA of the CDR3 is TGTGCCAGCAGTCCCCAGCTGGGGTACGAGCAGTACTTC. Amino acid sequence: CASSPQLGYEQYF. The rearrangement links TRBV28 to TRBJ2-7; unclear D gene. Trimming stripped 5 bases from V and 4 bases from J, with 12 bases between. Germline CDR1 and CDR2: MDHEN and SYDVKM. This CDR3 comprises 13 residues.

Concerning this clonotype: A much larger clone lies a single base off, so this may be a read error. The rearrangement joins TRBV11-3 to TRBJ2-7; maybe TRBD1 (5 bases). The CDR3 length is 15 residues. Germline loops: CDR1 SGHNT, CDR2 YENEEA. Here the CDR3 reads CTSSADSSRSYEQYF. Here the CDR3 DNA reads TGTACCAGCAGCGCTGACAGTTCCCGGTCCTACGAGCAGTACTTC.

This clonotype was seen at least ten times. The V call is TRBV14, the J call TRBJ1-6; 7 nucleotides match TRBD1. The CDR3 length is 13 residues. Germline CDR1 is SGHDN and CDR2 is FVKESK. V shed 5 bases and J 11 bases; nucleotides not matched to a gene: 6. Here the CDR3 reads CASSTTGETPLHF. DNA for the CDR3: TGTGCCAGCAGCACCACAGGGGAGACACCCCTCCACTTT.

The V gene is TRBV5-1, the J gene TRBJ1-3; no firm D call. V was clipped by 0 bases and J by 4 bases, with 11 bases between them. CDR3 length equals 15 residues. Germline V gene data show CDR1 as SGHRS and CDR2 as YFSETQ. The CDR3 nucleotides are TGCGCCAGCAGCTTGGGTGGTTCGGGAGGAAACACCATATATTTT. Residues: CASSLGGSGGNTIYF.

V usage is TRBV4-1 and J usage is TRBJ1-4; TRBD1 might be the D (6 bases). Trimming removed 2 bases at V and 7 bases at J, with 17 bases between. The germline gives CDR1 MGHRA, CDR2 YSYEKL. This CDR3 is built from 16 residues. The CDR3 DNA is TGCGCCAGCAGCCAAAGTTATAGGGGGGTTTCTGAAAAACTGTTTTTT. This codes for CASSQSYRGVSEKLFF.

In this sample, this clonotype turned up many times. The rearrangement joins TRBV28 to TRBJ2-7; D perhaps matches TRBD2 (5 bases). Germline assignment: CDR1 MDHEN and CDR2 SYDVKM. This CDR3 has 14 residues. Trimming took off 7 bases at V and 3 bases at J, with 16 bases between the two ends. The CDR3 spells CASKLTGSSYEQYF. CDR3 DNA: TGTGCCAGCAAACTGACGGGGTCCAGCTACGAGCAGTACTTC.

The CDR3: CASSLQAGNQPQHF. CDR3 sequence (DNA): TGTGCCAGCAGTTTACAGGCCGGCAATCAGCCCCAGCATTTT. The J gene is TRBJ1-5, the V gene TRBV12-3 or TRBV12-4; D is uncertain. The CDR3 runs to 14 residues. Trimming stripped 2 bases from V and 2 bases from J, with 7 bases between.

The DNA of the CDR3 is TGCAGTGCTAGTACCCACAGGGGAATGAACACTGAAGCTTTCTTT. Translated, it gives CSASTHRGMNTEAFF. The rearrangement uses TRBV20-1 and TRBJ1-1, with TRBD1 identical over 7 bases. The CDR3 totals 15 residues. The trim removed 3 bases at V and 0 bases at J, leaving 7 bases unmatched. Germline lookup yields CDR1 DFQATT and CDR2 SNEGSKA (reference sequence).

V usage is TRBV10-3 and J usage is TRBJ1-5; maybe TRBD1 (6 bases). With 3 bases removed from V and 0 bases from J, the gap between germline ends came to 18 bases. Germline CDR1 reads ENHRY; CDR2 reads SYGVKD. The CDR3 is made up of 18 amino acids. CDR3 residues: CAISEGRGKGYSNQPQHF. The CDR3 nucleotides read TGTGCCATCAGTGAAGGCAGGGGAAAGGGTTATAGCAATCAGCCCCAGCATTTT.

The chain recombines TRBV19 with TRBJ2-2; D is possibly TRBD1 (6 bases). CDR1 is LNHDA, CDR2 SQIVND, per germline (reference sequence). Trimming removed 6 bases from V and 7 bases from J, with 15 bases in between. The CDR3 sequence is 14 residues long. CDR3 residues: CASSSTGTIGELFF. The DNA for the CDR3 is TGTGCCAGTAGCTCGACAGGAACTATCGGGGAGCTGTTTTTT. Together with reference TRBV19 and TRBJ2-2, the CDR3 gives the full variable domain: DGGITQSPKYLFRKEGQNVTLSCEQNLNHDAMYWYRQDPGQGLRLIYYSQIVNDFQKGDIAEGYSVSREKKESFPLTVTSAQKNPTAFYLCASSSTGTIGELFFGEGSRLTVL.

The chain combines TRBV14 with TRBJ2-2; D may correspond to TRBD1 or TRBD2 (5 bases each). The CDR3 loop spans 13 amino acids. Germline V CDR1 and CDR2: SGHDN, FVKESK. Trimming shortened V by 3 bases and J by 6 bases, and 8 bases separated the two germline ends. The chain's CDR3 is CASSQMGAGELFF. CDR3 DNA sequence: TGTGCCAGCAGCCAGATGGGGGCCGGGGAGCTGTTTTTT.

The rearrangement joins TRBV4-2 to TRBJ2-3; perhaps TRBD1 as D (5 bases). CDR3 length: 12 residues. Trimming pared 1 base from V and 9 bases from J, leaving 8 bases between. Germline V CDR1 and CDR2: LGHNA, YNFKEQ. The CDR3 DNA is TGTGCCAGCAGCCAAGTGGCAGGGACGCAGTATTTT. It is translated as CASSQVAGTQYF.

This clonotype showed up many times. Here the CDR3 DNA reads TGTGCCAGCAGCCTATCAGCCGGGACAGTCTATGGCTACACCTTC. Translating gives CASSLSAGTVYGYTF. The chain has TRBV27 and TRBJ1-2, with TRBD1 matching 7 bases. With V trimmed by 6 bases and J by 4 bases, 11 bases remained unmatched. The germline V gene encodes CDR1 MNHEY and CDR2 SMNVEV (reference sequence). The CDR3 is 15 residues long.

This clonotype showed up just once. The CDR3 DNA follows: TGTGCCATCAGTGGGAGGGACAGGGCCGACGGCTACACCTTC. This gives the protein CAISGRDRADGYTF. The chain recombines TRBV10-3 with TRBJ1-2; 9 bases are a match to TRBD1. The J segment lost 8 bases and the V segment lost 4 bases, leaving 8 bases of the junction unmatched. Germline CDR1 reads ENHRY; CDR2 reads SYGVKD. The CDR3 loop spans 14 amino acids.

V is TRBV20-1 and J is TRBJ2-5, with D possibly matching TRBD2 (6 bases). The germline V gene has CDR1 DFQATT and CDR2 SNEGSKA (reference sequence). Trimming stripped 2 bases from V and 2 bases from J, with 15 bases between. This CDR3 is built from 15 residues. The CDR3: CSARKLGTSQETQYF. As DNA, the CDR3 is TGCAGTGCTAGAAAGTTGGGGACTTCGCAAGAGACCCAGTACTTC.

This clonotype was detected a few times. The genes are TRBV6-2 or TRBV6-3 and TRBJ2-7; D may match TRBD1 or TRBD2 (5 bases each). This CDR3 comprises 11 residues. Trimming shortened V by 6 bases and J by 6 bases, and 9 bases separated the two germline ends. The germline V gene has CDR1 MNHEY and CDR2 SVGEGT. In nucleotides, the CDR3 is TGTGCCAGCAGGAGGGGTTCCGAGCAGTACTTC. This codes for CASRRGSEQYF.

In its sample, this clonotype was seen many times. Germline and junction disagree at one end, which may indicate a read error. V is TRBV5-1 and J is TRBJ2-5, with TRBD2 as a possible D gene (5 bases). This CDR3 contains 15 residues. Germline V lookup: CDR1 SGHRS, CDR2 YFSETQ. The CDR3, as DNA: TGCGCCAGCAGCTTGGCCGGGATCCACCAGGAGACCCAGTACTTC. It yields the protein CASSLAGIHQETQYF.

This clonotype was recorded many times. CDR3 residues: CASSFSGTNTDTQYF. DNA for the CDR3: TGTGCCAGCAGCTTCAGCGGGACTAACACAGATACGCAGTATTTT. V and J are TRBV7-3 and TRBJ2-3; TRBD2 agrees at 7 bases. This CDR3 has 15 residues. J lost 2 bases, V lost 3 bases, and 5 bases had no gene match. Per the germline V gene, CDR1 is SGHTA and CDR2 is FQGTGA.

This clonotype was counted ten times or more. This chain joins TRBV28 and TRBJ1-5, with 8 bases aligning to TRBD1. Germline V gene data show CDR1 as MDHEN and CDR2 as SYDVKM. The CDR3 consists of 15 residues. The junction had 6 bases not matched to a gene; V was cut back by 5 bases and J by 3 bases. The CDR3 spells CASSTRQGPNQPQHF. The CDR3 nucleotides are TGTGCCAGCAGTACGAGACAGGGGCCCAATCAGCCCCAGCATTTT. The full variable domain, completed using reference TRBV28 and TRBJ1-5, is DVKVTQSSRYLVKRTGEKVFLECVQDMDHENMFWYRQDPGLGLRLIYFSYDVKMKEKGDIPEGYSVSREKKERFSLILESASTNQTSMYLCASSTRQGPNQPQHFGDGTRLSIL.